Below are 23 T cell receptor beta chains sequenced from a single sample in a study of blood T cell repertoires in COVID-19. Data came from immunoSEQ multiplex PCR; TCRdb stores just in-frame clones and leaves some out. The sample lists approximately 330,000 clones, roughly 87% occurring once. Sequenced input: peripheral blood. The receptor source for this set is a man aged 25 to 40 with COVID-19, enrolled during active disease.

J is TRBJ2-1 and V is TRBV6-5; 8 bases line up with TRBD2. Per the germline V gene, CDR1 is MNHEY and CDR2 is SVGAGI. CDR3 size: 14 residues. V lost 4 bases, J lost 4 bases, and 3 bases stayed unmatched. The CDR3 sequence is CASSLERGYNEQFF. The CDR3 DNA reads TGTGCCAGCAGTTTAGAGCGGGGGTACAATGAGCAGTTCTTC.

The chain is built from TRBV10-3 and TRBJ1-6; D is possibly TRBD1 (6 bases). The germline V and J ends were trimmed by 10 bases and 7 bases, with 14 bases remaining between them. The germline V gene encodes CDR1 ENHRY and CDR2 SYGVKD. The CDR3 is 13 amino acids. CDR3 nucleotide sequence: TGTGCCACCTCCCCACAGGGAAATTCACCCCTCCACTTT. Protein sequence: CATSPQGNSPLHF.

The chain uses TRBV5-4 and TRBJ1-6; D unclear. V lost 0 bases, J lost 3 bases, and 7 bases lay in between. This CDR3 comprises 15 residues. CDR1 and CDR2 from the germline V gene are SGHNT and YYREEE (reference sequence). CDR3 protein: CASSLEQNYNSPLHF. The CDR3 coding sequence is TGTGCCAGCAGCTTGGAACAGAACTATAATTCACCCCTCCACTTT. The complete variable domain, with remaining parts taken from reference TRBV5-4 and TRBJ1-6, reads ETGVTQSPTHLIKTRGQQVTLRCSSQSGHNTVSWYQQALGQGPQFIFQYYREEENGRGNFPPRFSGLQFPNYSSELNVNALELDDSALYLCASSLEQNYNSPLHFGNGTRLTVT.

This clone appeared a few times. The same CDR3 can be traced to other DNA sequences in this sample. The chain couples TRBV19 to TRBJ2-1, with no clear D. The length of the CDR3 is 11 residues. The V end was cut by 5 bases, the J end by 3 bases, with 2 bases between. Per the germline V gene, CDR1 is LNHDA and CDR2 is SQIVND (reference sequence). The CDR3 here is CASSLYNEQFF. Here the CDR3 DNA reads TGTGCCAGTAGTCTCTACAATGAGCAGTTCTTC.

This chain connects TRBV15 to TRBJ1-2; 10 bases agree with TRBD1. The trim removed 3 bases at V and 6 bases at J, leaving 4 bases unmatched. Per the germline V gene, CDR1 is LNHNV and CDR2 is YYDKDF (reference sequence). The CDR3 length is 14 residues. This chain's CDR3 is CATSRTGGADGYTF. The CDR3 DNA reads as TGTGCCACCAGCAGGACAGGGGGCGCCGATGGCTACACCTTC.

There are a few counts of this clone. The chain joins TRBV10-3 to TRBJ2-1, with 8 bases fitting TRBD2. The CDR3 is 16 amino acids. V lost 3 bases, J lost 4 bases, and 8 bases stayed unmatched. Germline CDR1 reads ENHRY; CDR2 reads SYGVKD. CDR3 in amino acids: CAISDFTSGRYNEQFF. CDR3 coding DNA: TGTGCCATCAGTGATTTCACTAGCGGCCGTTACAATGAGCAGTTCTTC.

The V call is TRBV5-6, the J call TRBJ2-7; TRBD2 is a possible D gene (6 bases). Germline V CDR1 and CDR2: SGHDT, YYEEEE. V dropped 0 bases and J dropped 2 bases, with 9 bases sitting between them. CDR3 length: 14 amino acids. The CDR3 loop reads CASSLAGSPYEQYF. Here the CDR3 DNA reads TGTGCCAGCAGCTTGGCCGGGAGCCCCTACGAGCAGTACTTC.

The chain joins TRBV7-2 to TRBJ1-1; perhaps TRBD1 as D (5 bases). The CDR3 is 15 residues long. Germline CDR1 reads SGHTA; CDR2 reads FQGNSA. Trimming removed 1 base at V and 3 bases at J, with 12 bases between. CDR3: CASSLVRGWDTEAFF. CDR3 DNA sequence: TGTGCCAGCAGCTTAGTAAGGGGCTGGGACACTGAAGCTTTCTTT. The full variable domain, completed using reference TRBV7-2 and TRBJ1-1, is GAGVSQSPSNKVTEKGKDVELRCDPISGHTALYWYRQSLGQGLEFLIYFQGNSAPDKSGLPSDRFSAERTGGSVSTLTIQRTQQEDSAVYLCASSLVRGWDTEAFFGQGTRLTVV.

The V gene is TRBV29-1, the J gene TRBJ1-3, with 7 positions matching TRBD1. Looked up from germline, CDR1 is SQVTM and CDR2 is ANQGSEA. V trimming: 3 bases; J trimming: 2 bases; junction bases outside the gene matches: 7. The CDR3 covers 15 residues. CDR3 bases: TGCAGCGTTGACGTCGCAGGGGGAACTGGAAACACCATATATTTT. Translating gives CSVDVAGGTGNTIYF.

J is TRBJ1-6 and V is TRBV5-1; 10 bases align to TRBD1. V shed 0 bases, J shed 10 bases, and the junction held 4 bases outside the gene matches. Germline CDR1 is SGHRS and CDR2 is YFSETQ. The length of the CDR3 is 15 residues. Here the CDR3 reads CASSLEGTGASPLHF. The CDR3, as DNA: TGCGCCAGCAGCTTGGAGGGGACAGGGGCCTCACCCCTCCACTTT.

This chain uses TRBV6-5 with TRBJ1-2; perhaps TRBD1 as D (6 bases). The V end was cut by 5 bases, the J end by 2 bases, with 15 bases between. The germline gives CDR1 MNHEY, CDR2 SVGAGI. The CDR3 has 15 residues. CDR3 bases: TGTGCCAGCAGTCCGCGGACAGAGGCGAACTATGGCTACACCTTC. Translating it yields CASSPRTEANYGYTF.

V and J are TRBV6-2 or TRBV6-3 and TRBJ2-2, with a tentative D call TRBD1 (6 bases). Trimming stripped 4 bases from V and 2 bases from J, with 11 bases between. The germline V gene encodes CDR1 MNHEY and CDR2 SVGEGT. This CDR3 has 15 amino acids. The CDR3 nucleotides are TGTGCCAGCAGTTTGAGACAGGCCAACACCGGGGAGCTGTTTTTT. It is translated as CASSLRQANTGELFF.

This chain links TRBV18 with TRBJ2-4, with a tentative D call TRBD2 (5 bases). The CDR3 has 16 residues. In germline, CDR1 is KGHSH, CDR2 LQKENI. V was pared by 2 bases and J by 0 bases, with 11 bases between. CDR3 in amino acids: CASSPDGVIAKNIQYF. CDR3 nucleotide sequence: TGTGCCAGCTCACCAGACGGGGTGATAGCCAAAAACATTCAGTACTTC.

In nucleotides, the CDR3 is TGTGCCACCAGCAGAGATCGGATCGGGGATGGAAACACCATATATTTT. Translating gives CATSRDRIGDGNTIYF. The rearrangement joins TRBV15 to TRBJ1-3, with D unresolved. V was trimmed by 0 bases and J by 3 bases, leaving 12 bases between them. The CDR3 contains 16 residues. Germline V gene data show CDR1 as LNHNV and CDR2 as YYDKDF (reference sequence). Using reference TRBV15 and TRBJ1-3 for the parts outside the CDR3, the full variable domain is DAMVIQNPRYQVTQFGKPVTLSCSQTLNHNVMYWYQQKSSQAPKLLFHYYDKDFNNEADTPDNFQSRRPNTSFCFLDIRSPGLGDTAMYLCATSRDRIGDGNTIYFGEGSWLTVV.

The chain joins TRBV11-3 to TRBJ2-1; 10 bases map to TRBD1. Trimming at V came to 2 bases and at J to 6 bases, leaving 1 base not matched to a gene. The CDR3 has 14 residues. In germline, CDR1 is SGHNT, CDR2 YENEEA. CDR3 bases: TGTGCCAGCAGCTTACGGACAGGGGGCAATGAGCAGTTCTTC. This encodes CASSLRTGGNEQFF.

V gene TRBV24-1 combines with J gene TRBJ2-1; tentatively, D is TRBD2 (5 bases). The germline CDR1 and CDR2 sequences are KGHDR and SFDVKD. The CDR3 has 13 amino acids. The V end lost 2 bases, the J end lost 8 bases, and 9 bases lay between the germline ends. CDR3 loop: CATSDSRVDEQFF. CDR3 coding DNA: TGTGCCACCAGTGATTCGAGGGTCGATGAGCAGTTCTTC.

This clone was observed a single time. The rearrangement links TRBV28 to TRBJ2-3, with TRBD2 identical over 7 bases. This CDR3 has 15 residues. Trimming removed 5 bases from V and 2 bases from J; junction bases left unmatched: 7. Germline lookup yields CDR1 MDHEN and CDR2 SYDVKM. CDR3 region: CASSGAAGDTDTQYF. CDR3 bases: TGTGCCAGCAGTGGGGCCGCGGGAGACACAGATACGCAGTATTTT.

CDR3 DNA sequence: TGCGCCAGCAGCTTCTCCGGGTCTGGGGCCAACGTCCTGACTTTC. Its protein product is CASSFSGSGANVLTF. This chain links TRBV5-1 with TRBJ2-6; D is unresolved. Germline V lookup: CDR1 SGHRS, CDR2 YFSETQ. The V end lost 2 bases, the J end lost 1 base, and 7 bases lay between the germline ends. The CDR3 covers 15 residues.

The genes are TRBV7-9 and TRBJ1-5; D uncertain. The CDR3 totals 15 residues. V dropped 5 bases and J dropped 5 bases, with 16 bases sitting between them. Per the germline V gene, CDR1 is SEHNR and CDR2 is FQNEAQ (reference sequence). The CDR3 spells CASSPPSGRDQPQHF. CDR3 coding DNA: TGTGCCAGCAGCCCCCCCAGCGGAAGGGATCAGCCCCAGCATTTT.

Note on this clone: One end of the junction is discordant with germline, which a read error may explain. The chain joins TRBV7-2 to TRBJ2-2, with a weak D call TRBD2 (6 bases). This CDR3 region has 11 residues. Germline V gene data show CDR1 as SGHTA and CDR2 as FQGNSA. CDR3 amino acids: CASSLPGLPEF. CDR3 DNA: TGTGCCAGCAGTTTACCGGGACTCCCAGAATTT.

This chain links TRBV10-3 with TRBJ1-1; TRBD1 matches 7 bases. V gave up 6 bases and J gave up 9 bases; unmatched junction bases: 13. Germline loops: CDR1 ENHRY, CDR2 SYGVKD. The CDR3 length is 14 residues. In DNA form, the CDR3 reads TGTGCCATCAGAGAGAGCACAGGGGCGGGAAAAGCTTTCTTT. Amino acid sequence: CAIRESTGAGKAFF.

This sequence joins TRBV7-2 and TRBJ2-5, with a tentative D call TRBD2 (6 bases). Trimming removed 4 bases from V and 2 bases from J, with 8 bases in between. Germline V gives CDR1 SGHTA, CDR2 FQGNSA. This CDR3 has 13 residues. CDR3 amino acids: CASSSGGQETQYF. The CDR3 bases are TGTGCCAGCAGCTCTGGAGGGCAAGAGACCCAGTACTTC.

V is TRBV7-2 and J is TRBJ1-5, with 9 positions matching TRBD1. Germline assignment: CDR1 SGHTA and CDR2 FQGNSA. V shed 0 bases, J shed 6 bases, and the junction held 6 bases outside the gene matches. This CDR3 is built from 16 residues. DNA for the CDR3: TGTGCCAGCAGCTTAGCGATGACAGGGGGTAGTCAGCCCCAGCATTTT. This codes for CASSLAMTGGSQPQHF.